The source of this TCR beta chain is a study of cytomegalovirus exposure and HLA in healthy donors. Study results and caveats: The study recorded 150 to 200 TCR beta chains that were cytomegalovirus-associated. Many donors shared some public TCRs, even though most TCR sequences were rare. The tendency of first-cohort TCR clusters to co-occur in the roughly 120 validation repertoires was the finding of a later analysis.

Comments on this clone: The antigen is unknown.

Generated by immunoSEQ multiplex PCR, the TCRdb table keeps only in-frame clones and is missing some. The sample lists around 150,000 clones, about 91% occurring once. CDR1 and CDR2 (germline): SGHTA, FQGNSA. V lost 1 base and J lost 5; bases outside the gene matches: 1. The CDR3 spans 13 residues. The sequence came from a young woman in good health and CMV-seropositive. The V and J genes are TRBV7-2 and TRBJ1-1; TRBD1 agrees at 7 bases. Sequencing used PBMCs. The CDR3 loop reads CASSLDRGTEAFF. The CDR3 DNA reads TGTGCCAGCAGCTTAGACAGGGGTACTGAAGCTTTCTTT.